The entry that follows covers one T cell receptor beta chain sequence. Its antigen remains unidentified. The CDR3 has 16 amino acids. The data were obtained in a study of T cells in tumors after PD-1 blockade. Study in general: Prior checkpoint blockade, systemic immunosuppressant use, or anti-cancer therapy within 4 weeks excluded patients. Mean per blood sample: about 110,000 templates (about 21,000-290,000), 36,536 unique clonotypes.

Produced via immunoSEQ multiplex PCR; TCRdb's table is partial and in-frame only. The data show roughly 15,000 clones, with roughly 80% seen just once and more than 20% held by the top ten. Study conclusions and caveats: Approximately 41% of tumor TCR clonotypes were also found in blood.

The sequenced sample was PBMCs, obtained after anti-PD-1 treatment. The sequence was obtained from a human donor with basal cell carcinoma. This chain uses TRBV21-1 with TRBJ2-7. TRBV21-1 is a listed pseudogene. The CDR3 protein is CASSKVRTATSYEQYF. CDR3 nucleotide sequence: TGTGCCAGCAGCAAAGTACGTACAGCGACCTCCTACGAGCAGTACTTC.